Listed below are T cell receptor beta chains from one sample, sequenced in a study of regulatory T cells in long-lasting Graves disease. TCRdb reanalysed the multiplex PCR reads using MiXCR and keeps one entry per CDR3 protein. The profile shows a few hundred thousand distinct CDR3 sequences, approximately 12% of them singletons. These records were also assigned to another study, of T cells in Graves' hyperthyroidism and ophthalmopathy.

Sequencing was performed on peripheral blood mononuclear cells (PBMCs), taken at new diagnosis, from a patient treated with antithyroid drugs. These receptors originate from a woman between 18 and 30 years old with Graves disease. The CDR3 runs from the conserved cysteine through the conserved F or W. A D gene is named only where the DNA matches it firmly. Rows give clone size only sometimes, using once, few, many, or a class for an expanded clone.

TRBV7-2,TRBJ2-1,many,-,CASMPGLVKVNEQFF,TGTGCCAGCATGCCGGGGCTCGTTAAGGTGAATGAGCAGTTCTTC
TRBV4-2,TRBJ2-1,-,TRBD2,CASSPRPSGVYSYNEQFF,TGTGCCAGCAGCCCACGGCCTAGCGGGGTTTACTCCTACAATGAGCAGTTCTTC
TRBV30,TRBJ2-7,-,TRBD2,CAWSVSSGNEQYF,TGTGCCTGGAGTGTATCCAGCGGGAACGAGCAGTACTTC
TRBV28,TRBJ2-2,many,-,CFTGNQNTGELFF,TGTTTCACCGGGAACCAGAACACCGGGGAGCTGTTTTTT
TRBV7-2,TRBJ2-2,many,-,CASSIIQGNTGELFF,TGTGCCAGCAGCATAATACAGGGGAACACCGGGGAGCTGTTTTTT
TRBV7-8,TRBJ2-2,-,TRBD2,CASSPPGSGSLSTGELFF,TGTGCCAGCAGCCCTCCGGGTAGCGGGAGTCTTTCGACCGGGGAGCTGTTTTTT
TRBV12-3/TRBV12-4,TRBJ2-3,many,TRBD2,CASSLRAGGTSSTDTQYF,TGTGCCAGCAGTTTACGGGCGGGAGGTACTTCTAGCACAGATACGCAGTATTTT
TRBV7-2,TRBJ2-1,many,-,CASSLVSGRRHEQFF,TGTGCCAGCAGCTTGGTTTCAGGACGGCGGCATGAGCAGTTCTTC
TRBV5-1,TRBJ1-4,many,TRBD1,CASSSGTVREKLFF,TGCGCCAGCAGCTCCGGGACAGTCCGTGAAAAACTGTTTTTT
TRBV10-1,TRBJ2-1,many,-,CASSASSSSYNEQFF,TGCGCCAGCAGTGCTTCGAGCTCTTCCTACAATGAGCAGTTCTTC
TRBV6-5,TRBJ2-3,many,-,CASSYFRDTQYF,TGTGCCAGCAGTTACTTTCGAGATACGCAGTATTTT
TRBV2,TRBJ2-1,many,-,CASSGTRGDRVRFGEQFF,TGTGCCAGCAGTGGAACTAGAGGGGACCGGGTCCGCTTCGGGGAGCAGTTCTTC
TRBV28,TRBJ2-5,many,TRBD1,CASSSPGQGWAKETQYF,TGTGCCAGCAGTTCTCCGGGACAGGGATGGGCCAAAGAGACCCAGTACTTC
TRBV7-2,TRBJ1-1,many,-,CASSFWSWSMPTEAFF,TGTGCCAGCAGCTTTTGGAGTTGGTCGATGCCCACTGAAGCTTTCTTT
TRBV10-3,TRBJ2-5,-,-,CAIGYAARGGETQYF,TGTGCCATTGGGTATGCTGCCAGAGGCGGAGAGACCCAGTACTTC
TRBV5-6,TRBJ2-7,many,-,CASSLFSPPGDYEQYF,TGTGCCAGCAGCTTGTTTTCGCCCCCCGGTGACTACGAGCAGTACTTC
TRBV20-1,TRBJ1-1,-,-,CSARSDITGEAFF,TGCAGTGCTAGGTCGGACATCACTGGAGAAGCTTTCTTT
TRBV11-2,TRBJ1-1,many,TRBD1,CATHRGVEAFF,TGTGCCACCCACAGGGGTGTTGAAGCTTTCTTT
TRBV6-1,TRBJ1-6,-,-,CASSRPGKSPLHF,TGTGCCAGCAGTCGACCTGGAAAATCACCCCTCCACTTT
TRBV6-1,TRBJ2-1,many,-,CASSTASYNEQFF,TGTGCCAGCAGTACAGCCAGCTACAATGAGCAGTTCTTC
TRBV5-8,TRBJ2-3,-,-,CASSLIPLPTDTQYF,TGTGCCAGCAGCTTGATTCCCCTACCAACAGATACGCAGTATTTT
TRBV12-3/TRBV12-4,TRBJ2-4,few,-,CASRGLGTPSVQYF,TGTGCCAGCAGGGGTCTCGGGACTCCTTCTGTTCAGTACTTC
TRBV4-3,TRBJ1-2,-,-,CASSQDWGNPYGYTF,TGCGCCAGCAGCCAAGATTGGGGGAATCCCTATGGCTACACCTTC
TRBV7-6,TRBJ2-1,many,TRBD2,CASSPKGGSGGYNEQFF,TGTGCCAGCAGCCCCAAAGGGGGAAGCGGGGGATACAATGAGCAGTTCTTC
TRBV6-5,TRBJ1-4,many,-,CASSYSRPNHAPNEKLFF,TGTGCCAGCAGTTACTCGCGTCCCAACCACGCCCCTAATGAAAAACTGTTTTTT
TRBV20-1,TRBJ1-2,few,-,CSASWGKNGYTF,TGCAGTGCTAGTTGGGGAAAGAATGGCTACACCTTC
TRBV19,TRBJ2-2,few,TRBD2,CASSPRGLLTGELFF,TGTGCCAGTAGTCCGCGGGGACTACTCACCGGGGAGCTGTTTTTT
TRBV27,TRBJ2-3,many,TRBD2,CASGRLADSTDTQYF,TGTGCCAGCGGGAGACTAGCGGATAGCACAGATACGCAGTATTTT
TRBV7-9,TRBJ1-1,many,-,CASRVSNTEAFF,TGTGCCAGCAGGGTCTCGAACACTGAAGCTTTCTTT
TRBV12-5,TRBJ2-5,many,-,CASGPSGGQETQYF,TGTGCTAGTGGTCCTTCCGGGGGCCAAGAGACCCAGTACTTC
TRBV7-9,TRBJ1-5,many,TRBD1,CASSEGTGGVQPQHF,TGTGCCAGCAGCGAGGGGACAGGGGGAGTTCAGCCCCAGCATTTT
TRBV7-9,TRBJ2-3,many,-,CASSEGQGTQYF,TGTGCCAGCAGCGAGGGGCAGGGGACGCAGTATTTT
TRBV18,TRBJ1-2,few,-,CASSQKAGTYYGYTF,TGTGCCAGCTCTCAAAAGGCCGGGACGTACTATGGCTACACCTTC
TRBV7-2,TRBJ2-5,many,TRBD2,CASSSLAGSASGETQYF,TGTGCCAGCAGCTCACTAGCGGGGTCGGCCAGCGGGGAGACCCAGTACTTC
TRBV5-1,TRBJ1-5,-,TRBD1,CASSLEGQGPPQHF,TGCGCCAGCAGCTTGGAGGGACAGGGGCCGCCCCAGCATTTT
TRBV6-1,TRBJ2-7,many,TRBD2,CASTSDGGEGNYEQYF,TGTGCCAGCACCTCAGATGGGGGGGAGGGAAACTACGAGCAGTACTTC
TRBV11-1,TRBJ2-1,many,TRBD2,CASSLGTSGILQFF,TGTGCCAGCAGCTTAGGGACTAGCGGAATTTTGCAGTTCTTC
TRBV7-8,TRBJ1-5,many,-,CASSLFGNQPQHF,TGTGCCAGCAGCTTATTTGGCAATCAGCCCCAGCATTTT
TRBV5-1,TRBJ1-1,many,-,CASSLDQGFTEAFF,TGTGCCAGCAGCTTGGATCAGGGATTCACTGAAGCTTTCTTT
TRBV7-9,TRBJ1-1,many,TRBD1,CASSLTGTGYRFTEAFF,TGTGCCAGCAGCCTCACCGGGACAGGGTATCGATTCACTGAAGCTTTCTTT
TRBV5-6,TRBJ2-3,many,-,CASSFGGFPDTQYF,TGTGCCAGCAGCTTTGGGGGATTTCCAGATACGCAGTATTTT
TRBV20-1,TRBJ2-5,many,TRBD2,CSAKRLAGGGFKETQYF,TGCAGTGCTAAGCGGCTAGCGGGGGGCGGTTTCAAAGAGACCCAGTACTTC
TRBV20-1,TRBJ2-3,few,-,CRGTGDSDTQYF,TGCAGGGGAACGGGAGATAGTGATACGCAGTATTTT
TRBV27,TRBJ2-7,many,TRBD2,CASSFTSGGYEQYF,TGTGCCAGCAGTTTTACTAGCGGGGGCTACGAGCAGTACTTC
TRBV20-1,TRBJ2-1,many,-,CSARKRSNEQFF,TGCAGTGCTAGAAAACGCAGCAATGAGCAGTTCTTC
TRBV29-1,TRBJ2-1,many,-,CSVRGMDEQFF,TGCAGCGTGAGGGGCATGGACGAGCAGTTCTTC
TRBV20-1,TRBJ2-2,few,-,CSARDPYANTGELFF,TGCAGTGCTAGAGATCCTTACGCGAACACCGGGGAGCTGTTTTTT
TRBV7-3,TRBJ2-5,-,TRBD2,CASSSTGTSGEEQYF,TGTGCCAGCAGCTCCACCGGGACTAGCGGAGAGGAGCAGTACTTC
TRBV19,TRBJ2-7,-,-,CASSFAVASYEQYF,TGTGCCAGTAGTTTCGCGGTGGCAAGCTACGAGCAGTACTTC
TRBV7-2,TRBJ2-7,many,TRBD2,CASSFGLAGAYEQYF,TGTGCCAGCAGCTTTGGACTAGCGGGAGCCTACGAGCAGTACTTC
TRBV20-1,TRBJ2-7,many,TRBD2,CSVRRAGASYEQYF,TGCAGTGTAAGGAGGGCGGGAGCCTCCTACGAGCAGTACTTC
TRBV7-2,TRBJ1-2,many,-,CASSLFTPYGYTF,TGTGCCAGCAGCTTATTTACCCCCTATGGCTACACCTTC
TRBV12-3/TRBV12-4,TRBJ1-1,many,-,CASTWRGRRRALNTEAFF,TGTGCCAGCACCTGGCGAGGACGGAGGCGCGCTCTGAACACTGAAGCTTTCTTT
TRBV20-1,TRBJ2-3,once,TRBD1,CSAQRDRGRDTQYF,TGCAGTGCTCAACGGGACAGGGGGCGAGATACGCAGTATTTT
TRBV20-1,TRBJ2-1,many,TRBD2,CSARAAGGYNEQFF,TGCAGTGCTAGAGCGGCGGGGGGGTACAATGAGCAGTTCTTC
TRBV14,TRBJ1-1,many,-,CASSQDRLPAGGRTEAFF,TGTGCCAGCAGCCAAGATCGTCTCCCCGCGGGGGGTAGGACTGAAGCTTTCTTT
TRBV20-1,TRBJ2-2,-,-,CSARSPGTGQGNTGELFF,TGCAGTGCTAGATCCCCAGGGACGGGGCAGGGAAACACCGGGGAGCTGTTTTTT